This T cell receptor (beta chain) derives from a study of blood T cell repertoires in COVID-19. Overall study: Acute and convalescent COVID-19 samples came from the United States, Italy and Spain. T cells, B-cell-depleted T cells, or PBMCs supplied cDNA or gDNA.

Trimming removed 3 bases from V and 5 bases from J; junction bases left unmatched: 5. The CDR3 length is 15 residues. Germline V gene lookup returns CDR1 SNHLY and CDR2 FYNNEI. Profiling relied on immunoSEQ multiplex PCR, and the TCRdb table lists in-frame clones only, not all of them. The top ten hold more than 20% of the sample, which has more than 90,000 clones, approximately 80% seen once. This clone has a handful of counts. This clonotype originated in a human donor in a cohort sampled during active COVID-19. Sequencing was performed on peripheral blood. This chain connects TRBV2 to TRBJ2-2, with 8 bases matching TRBD2. The CDR3, as DNA: TGTGCCAGCAGTGAGTGGAGCGGGAGTACCGGGGAGCTGTTTTTT. Protein product: CASSEWSGSTGELFF.